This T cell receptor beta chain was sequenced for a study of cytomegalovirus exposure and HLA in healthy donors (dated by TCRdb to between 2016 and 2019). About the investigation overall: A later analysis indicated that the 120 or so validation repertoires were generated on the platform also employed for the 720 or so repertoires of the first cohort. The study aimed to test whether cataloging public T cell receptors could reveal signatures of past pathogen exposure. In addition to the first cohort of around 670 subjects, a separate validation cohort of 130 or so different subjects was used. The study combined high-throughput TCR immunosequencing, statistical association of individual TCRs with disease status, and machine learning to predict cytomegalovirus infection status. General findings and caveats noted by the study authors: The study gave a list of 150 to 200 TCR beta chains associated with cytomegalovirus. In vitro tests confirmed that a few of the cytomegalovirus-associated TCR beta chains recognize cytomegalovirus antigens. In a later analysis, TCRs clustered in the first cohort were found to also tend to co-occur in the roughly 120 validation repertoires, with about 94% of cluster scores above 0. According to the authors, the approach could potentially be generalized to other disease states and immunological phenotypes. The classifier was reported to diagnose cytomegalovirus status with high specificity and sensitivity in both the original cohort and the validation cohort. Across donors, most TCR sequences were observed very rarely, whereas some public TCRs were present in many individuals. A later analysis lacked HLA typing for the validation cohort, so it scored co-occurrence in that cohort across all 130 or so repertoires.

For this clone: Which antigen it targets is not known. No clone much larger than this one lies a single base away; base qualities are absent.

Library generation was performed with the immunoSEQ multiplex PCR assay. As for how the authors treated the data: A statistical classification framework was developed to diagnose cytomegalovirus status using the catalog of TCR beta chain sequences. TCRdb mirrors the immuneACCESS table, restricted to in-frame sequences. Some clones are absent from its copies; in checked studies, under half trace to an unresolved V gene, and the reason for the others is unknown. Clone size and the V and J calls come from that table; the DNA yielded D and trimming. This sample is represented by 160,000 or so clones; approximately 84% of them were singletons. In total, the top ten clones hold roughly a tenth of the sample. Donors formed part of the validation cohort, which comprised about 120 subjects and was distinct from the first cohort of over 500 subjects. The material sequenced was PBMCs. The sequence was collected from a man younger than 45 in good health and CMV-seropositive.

The CDR3 protein: CASSLETGGSSGNTIYF. The nucleotide sequence is given as TGTGCCAGCAGTTTGGAGACAGGGGGCTCCTCTGGAAACACCATATATTTT. The V gene is TRBV28 and the J gene is TRBJ1-3; 10 of the junction bases match TRBD1. The CDR3, cysteine through phenylalanine, is 17 amino acids long. This entry keeps only the CDR3 DNA: 51 bases, framed from base 1. After removal of 3 bases from V and 0 bases from J, the junction retains 5 bases not matched to a gene. The germline V gene provides CDR1 MDHEN and CDR2 SYDVKM.